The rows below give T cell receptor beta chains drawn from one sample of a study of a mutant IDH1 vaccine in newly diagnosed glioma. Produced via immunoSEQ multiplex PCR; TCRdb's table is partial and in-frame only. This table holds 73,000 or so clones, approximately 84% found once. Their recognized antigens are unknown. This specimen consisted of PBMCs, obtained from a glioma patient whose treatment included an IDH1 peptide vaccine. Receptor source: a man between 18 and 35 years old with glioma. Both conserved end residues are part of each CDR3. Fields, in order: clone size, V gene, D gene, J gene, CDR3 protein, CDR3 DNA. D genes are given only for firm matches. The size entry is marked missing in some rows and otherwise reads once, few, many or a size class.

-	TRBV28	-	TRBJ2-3	CASSLLAPGTDTQYF	TGTGCCAGCAGCCTCCTAGCGCCGGGCACAGATACGCAGTATTTT
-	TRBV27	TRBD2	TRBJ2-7	CASGSGLYEQYF	TGTGCCAGTGGTAGCGGGCTCTACGAGCAGTACTTC
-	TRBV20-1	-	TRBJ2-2	CSAHALGELFF	TGCAGTGCTCACGCCCTTGGGGAGCTGTTTTTT
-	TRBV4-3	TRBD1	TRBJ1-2	CASSQEPPQGDVDGYTF	TGCGCCAGCAGCCAAGAACCGCCACAGGGGGATGTGGATGGCTACACCTTC
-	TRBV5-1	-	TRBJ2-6	CASSLGGAGANVLTF	TGCGCCAGCAGTTTAGGAGGGGCCGGGGCCAACGTCCTGACTTTC
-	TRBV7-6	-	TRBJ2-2	CASSFLGAGSTGELFF	TGTGCCAGCAGCTTTCTAGGGGCTGGGTCCACCGGGGAGCTGTTTTTT
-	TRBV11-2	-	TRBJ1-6	CASSQAGEGVHF	TGTGCCAGCAGCCAAGCAGGGGAGGGAGTCCACTTT
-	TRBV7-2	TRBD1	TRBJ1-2	CASSPDRGYNYGYTF	TGTGCCAGCAGCCCCGACAGGGGTTATAACTATGGCTACACCTTC
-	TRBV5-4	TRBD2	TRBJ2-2	CASSTGTSGTTGELFF	TGTGCCAGCAGCACCGGGACTAGCGGGACGACCGGGGAGCTGTTTTTT
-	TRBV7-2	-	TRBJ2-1	CASSYGRGWRDNEQFF	TGTGCCAGCAGCTACGGACGCGGGTGGAGGGACAATGAGCAGTTCTTC
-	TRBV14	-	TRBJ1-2	CASSSSRDFGYGYTF	TGTGCCAGCAGCTCTAGCCGGGACTTCGGCTATGGCTACACCTTC
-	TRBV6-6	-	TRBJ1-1	CASSPDPRGFAEAFF	TGTGCCAGCAGTCCCGACCCTAGGGGGTTCGCTGAAGCTTTCTTT
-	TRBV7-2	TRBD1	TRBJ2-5	CASSSGQQETQYF	TGTGCCAGCAGCTCGGGACAGCAAGAGACCCAGTACTTC
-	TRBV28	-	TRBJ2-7	CASSPDSSYEQYF	TGTGCCAGCAGCCCGGACAGTTCCTACGAGCAGTACTTC
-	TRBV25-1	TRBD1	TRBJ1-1	CASTRTGGRTEAFF	TGTGCCAGCACGCGGACAGGGGGGAGAACTGAAGCTTTCTTT
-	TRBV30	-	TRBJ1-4	CAWKTGFLNEKLFF	TGTGCCTGGAAAACAGGGTTTCTCAATGAAAAACTGTTTTTT
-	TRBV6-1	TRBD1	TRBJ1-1	CASSTWTGMNTEAFF	TGTGCCAGCAGTACGTGGACAGGGATGAACACTGAAGCTTTCTTT
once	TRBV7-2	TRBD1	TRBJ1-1	CASSAGGLHMNTEAFF	TGTGCCAGCAGCGCAGGGGGACTCCACATGAACACTGAAGCTTTCTTT
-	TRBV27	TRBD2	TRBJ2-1	CASSSRTSGSRHNEQFF	TGTGCCAGCAGTTCTAGGACTAGCGGGAGTCGACACAATGAGCAGTTCTTC
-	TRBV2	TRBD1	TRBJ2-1	CLTAGQGYNEQFF	TGCCTGACCGCGGGACAGGGGTACAATGAGCAGTTCTTC
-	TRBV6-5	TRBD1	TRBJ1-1	CASKPGTEVGAFF	TGTGCCAGCAAACCCGGGACAGAAGTTGGCGCTTTCTTT
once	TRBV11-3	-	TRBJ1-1	CASSPSQNTEAFF	TGTGCCAGCAGCCCATCCCAGAACACTGAAGCTTTCTTT
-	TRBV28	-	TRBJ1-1	CVHSPSPNTEAFF	TGTGTCCATTCCCCCTCTCCGAACACTGAAGCTTTCTTT
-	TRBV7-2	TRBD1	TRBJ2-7	CASSLGGQGFYEQYF	TGTGCCAGCAGCTTAGGAGGACAGGGTTTCTACGAGCAGTACTTC
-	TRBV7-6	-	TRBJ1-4	CASSLEIVDEKLFF	TGTGCCAGCAGCTTAGAGATCGTGGATGAAAAACTGTTTTTT
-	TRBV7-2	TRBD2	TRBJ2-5	CASSLDSGGGETQYF	TGTGCCAGCAGCTTAGATTCGGGAGGTGGTGAGACCCAGTACTTC
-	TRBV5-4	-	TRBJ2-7	CASSHPRALYEQYF	TGTGCCAGCAGCCATCCACGGGCGTTGTACGAGCAGTACTTC
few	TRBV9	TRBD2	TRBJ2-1	CASSEAGGGSYNEQFF	TGTGCCAGCAGCGAGGCCGGGGGGGGTTCCTACAATGAGCAGTTCTTC
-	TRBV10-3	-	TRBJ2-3	CAISVGSDTQYF	TGTGCCATCAGTGTCGGGTCAGATACGCAGTATTTT
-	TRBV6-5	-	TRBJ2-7	CASSYSMGRQTYEQYF	TGTGCCAGCAGTTACTCGATGGGCAGACAAACCTACGAGCAGTACTTC
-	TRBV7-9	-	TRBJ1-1	CASSPGGGGLNTEAFF	TGTGCCAGCAGCCCCGGGGGAGGGGGTCTTAACACTGAAGCTTTCTTT
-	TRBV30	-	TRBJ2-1	CAWSGSEQFF	TGTGCCTGGAGTGGGTCCGAGCAGTTCTTC
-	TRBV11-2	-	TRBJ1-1	CASSHDGGRAEAFF	TGTGCCAGCAGCCATGACGGGGGTCGCGCTGAAGCTTTCTTT
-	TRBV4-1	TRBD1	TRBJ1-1	CASSHEDRGGTEAFF	TGCGCCAGCAGCCACGAGGACAGGGGAGGTACTGAAGCTTTCTTT
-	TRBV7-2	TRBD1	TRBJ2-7	CASSPQGKKSYEQYF	TGTGCCAGCAGTCCACAGGGGAAGAAGTCCTACGAGCAGTACTTC
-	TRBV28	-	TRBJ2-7	CASSTPGVLAYEQYF	TGTGCCAGCAGTACCCCCGGGGTTCTCGCCTACGAGCAGTACTTC